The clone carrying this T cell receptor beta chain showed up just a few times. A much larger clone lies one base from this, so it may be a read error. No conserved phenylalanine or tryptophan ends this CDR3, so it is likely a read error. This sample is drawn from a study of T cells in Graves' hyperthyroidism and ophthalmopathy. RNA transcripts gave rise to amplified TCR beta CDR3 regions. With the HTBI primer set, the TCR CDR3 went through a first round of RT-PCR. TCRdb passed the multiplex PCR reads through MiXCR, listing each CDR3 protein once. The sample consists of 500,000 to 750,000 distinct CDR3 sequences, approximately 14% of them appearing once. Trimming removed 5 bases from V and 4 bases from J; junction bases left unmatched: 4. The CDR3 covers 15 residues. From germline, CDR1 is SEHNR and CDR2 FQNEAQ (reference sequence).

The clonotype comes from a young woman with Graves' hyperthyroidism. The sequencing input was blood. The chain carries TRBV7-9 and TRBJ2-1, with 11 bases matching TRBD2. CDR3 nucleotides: TGTGCCAGCAGCGCAACTAGCGGGAGATACAATGAGCAGTTCTCC. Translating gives CASSATSGRYNEQFS.